This T cell receptor beta chain was sequenced in a study of memory CD4+ T cells and cytomegalovirus serostatus. The study, taken as a whole, reports: Each of roughly 65 CMV-associated TCRbeta sequences occurred in one to five individuals.

The sort gate was single viable CD3+CD4+CD8-CD45RO+ cells for memory CD4+ T cells. Serostatus was set by detecting CMV pp150, pp28, p38, p52 IgG. Trimming cost V 0 bases and J 2 bases; bases outside gene matches: 2. The CDR3 consists of 16 residues. In germline, CDR1 is SGHAT, CDR2 FQDESV (reference sequence). TCRdb keeps only in-frame clones here, not all; method: immunoSEQ multiplex PCR. This table holds some 26,000 clones, more than 75% found once. As to this clone: The antigen is undetermined.

V is TRBV11-1 and J is TRBJ2-2; 8 bases are a match to TRBD2. Sequencing was performed on memory CD4+ T cells from blood. This TCR derives from an adult in good health and CMV-seronegative. This chain's CDR3 is CASSLASGSNTGELFF. DNA of the CDR3: TGTGCCAGCAGCTTAGCAAGCGGGAGTAACACCGGGGAGCTGTTTTTT.